These 4 T cell receptor beta chains share one sample of origin, sequenced in a study of immune cell composition in non-small cell lung cancer. The protocol was immunoSEQ multiplex PCR, while the TCRdb copy is restricted to in-frame clones and leaves out a portion. The sample shows roughly 1,900 clones, around 83% of them seen only once. The specimen was lung tumor tissue. These receptors all stem from a human donor with non-small cell lung cancer.

J is TRBJ2-3 and V is TRBV13; D is uncertain. Trimming cost V 5 bases and J 4 bases, with 13 bases left between them. Germline V gene sequence: CDR1 PRHDT, CDR2 FYEKMQ (reference sequence). The CDR3 spans 14 residues. CDR3 coding DNA: TGTGCCAGCAGCCAAAAGCCCCTTGCAGATACGCAGTATTTT. Translating it yields CASSQKPLADTQYF.

The chain recombines TRBV4-1 with TRBJ2-7; D may be TRBD1 (6 bases). Between the trimmed V and J ends, which lost 2 bases and 1 base, there was a span of 12 bases. CDR3 size: 15 residues. Germline CDR1 MGHRA, CDR2 YSYEKL. The CDR3 sequence: CASSQPDRLSYEQYF. Written as DNA, the CDR3 is TGCGCCAGCAGCCAACCCGACAGGCTATCCTACGAGCAGTACTTC.

V usage is TRBV5-1 and J usage is TRBJ2-7, with 8 bases lining up with TRBD1. The ends lost 4 bases at V and 2 bases at J; junction bases unmatched: 14. The V gene's germline CDR1 is SGHRS and CDR2 YFSETQ. The CDR3 runs to 17 residues. CDR3 sequence (DNA): TGCGCCAGCAGCCCAACACGGACAGGGATGAATCCCTACGAGCAGTACTTC. This encodes CASSPTRTGMNPYEQYF.

The chain employs TRBV5-4 and TRBJ2-3, with 7 bases matching TRBD1. Germline CDR1 SGHNT, CDR2 YYREEE (reference sequence). With 2 bases clipped from V and 4 bases from J, the junction kept 1 base outside the gene matches. The CDR3 extends over 13 amino acids. CDR3 nucleotides: TGTGCCAGCAGCTTCCAGGGGGCAGATACGCAGTATTTT. This gives the protein CASSFQGADTQYF.